One TCR beta chain is described in this entry. The target of this receptor is not known. No much larger clonotype is one base removed from it; base qualities were not supplied. Between the V and J ends, shortened by 5 bases and 3 bases respectively, the junction contains 12 bases. The CDR3 runs 13 amino acids, cysteine and phenylalanine included. Just the 39-base CDR3 DNA is kept, in frame starting at base 1. CDR1 and CDR2, per the germline V gene (reference sequence), are GTSNPN and SVGIG. This sample stems from a study of blood T cell repertoires in COVID-19 (dated by TCRdb to 2019 to 2021). About the full investigation: Samples from collaborators originated in the United States, Italy and Spain and spanned both the acute and convalescent phases of COVID-19. A freely available public database, intended as a resource for researchers studying the immune response to SARS-CoV-2, is where the repertoires were released. Samples came from the ongoing ImmuneRACE study (first 160 participants) plus 1,254 subjects from 6 global collaborators. The dataset comprised deeply sampled blood TCRbeta repertoires from subjects exposed to, actively infected with, or recovered from COVID-19. The material from the prospective study consisted of cDNA or gDNA derived from T cells, B-cell-depleted T cells, or PBMCs. Where HLA class I and class II types were available, the types were taken from metadata supplied by the sample provider, not from assay-based typing. Nearly every sample came with metadata listing a de-identified subject ID, COVID-19 status, age in years and sex.

Beyond this particular receptor, the publication reports: How much clinical and demographic metadata was included differed by source and by participant, and the metadata was provided uncurated.

Collaborating institutions collected whole blood in K2EDTA tubes following their own protocols. For TCRbeta analysis, collaborators shipped samples as frozen whole blood, isolated PBMCs, or DNA extracted from either of those sample types. TCRbeta CDR3 regions were amplified from genomic DNA by means of the immunoSEQ Assay, a bias-controlled multiplex PCR. On the authors' methods: The number of nucleated cells in each sample was estimated from the amplification of reference gene primers within the assay. To quantify the absolute abundance of each unique TCRbeta CDR3 rearrangement, sequence reads were collapsed and filtered. For each sample, productive Simpson clonality was calculated as the square root of Simpson's diversity index over productive rearrangements. TCRdb mirrors the immuneACCESS table, restricted to in-frame sequences. Some clones are absent from its copies; in checked studies, under half trace to an unresolved V gene, and the reason for the others is unknown. V and J calls and clone size come straight from that table; D and trimming were deduced from the DNA. Recorded for this sample are approximately 170,000 clones; 86% of them occurred a single time. The top ten hold roughly 3.4% of the sample.

Sequencing was done on a sample of peripheral blood. The chain couples TRBV30 to TRBJ2-3, with TRBD2 perhaps the D gene, on 6 matching bases. This sequence originates from a man between 65 and 85 years old with acute or convalescent COVID-19. The DNA reads as follows: TGTGCCTGGGTAGTGGGAGGAACAGATACGCAGTATTTT. It specifies CAWVVGGTDTQYF.